The 17 T cell receptor beta chains in this list originate from one sample, sequenced in a study of blood T cell repertoires in COVID-19. Assay used: immunoSEQ multiplex PCR; TCRdb lists only in-frame clones, some missing. The sample includes just over 90,000 clones, more than 75% of them seen just once. Input material: peripheral blood. These receptors all come from a man between 65 and 85 years old with acute or convalescent COVID-19.

V gene TRBV5-5 combines with J gene TRBJ2-7; 7 nucleotides match TRBD2. The CDR3 has 16 amino acids. The germline V gene encodes CDR1 SGHKS and CDR2 YYEKEE (reference sequence). V was pared by 4 bases and J by 0 bases, with 10 bases of the junction left unmatched. CDR3 region: CASSAVAGYSSYEQYV. The CDR3 nucleotides are TGTGCCAGCAGCGCGGTAGCGGGCTATAGCTCCTACGAGCAGTACGTC.

This clone is a singleton in its sample. The chain couples TRBV21-1 to TRBJ1-6. TRBV21-1 is classified as a pseudogene. This CDR3 is built from 15 residues. The DNA of the CDR3 is TGTGCCAGCAGCAGGGGGAGGATATATAATTCACCCCTCCACTTT. Protein product: CASSRGRIYNSPLHF.

The V and J genes are TRBV15 and TRBJ1-4; the match to TRBD1 covers 12 bases. Germline V gene lookup returns CDR1 LNHNV and CDR2 YYDKDF (reference sequence). V shed 2 bases, J shed 8 bases, and the junction held 6 bases outside the gene matches. This CDR3 has 16 residues. The CDR3 DNA reads TGTGCCACCAGCAGACTCACCGGGACAGGGGGCGAAAAACTGTTTTTT. Translated, it gives CATSRLTGTGGEKLFF.

The chain is built from TRBV12-3 or TRBV12-4 and TRBJ1-2; 8 nucleotides match TRBD1. The V and J ends lost 6 bases and 4 bases, in that order; junction bases with no gene match: 4. The CDR3 is 13 amino acids. Here the CDR3 reads CASRDRVLYGYTF. In DNA form, the CDR3 reads TGTGCCAGCAGGGACAGGGTCCTCTATGGCTACACCTTC.

V is TRBV19 and J is TRBJ2-7; D may be TRBD1 (6 bases). Germline V gene data show CDR1 as LNHDA and CDR2 as SQIVND (reference sequence). V lost 7 bases and J 0 bases, leaving 13 bases between the germline ends. The CDR3 consists of 14 residues. CDR3 amino acids: CASNSIGGSYEQYV. As DNA, the CDR3 is TGTGCCAGTAACTCGATAGGGGGCTCCTACGAGCAGTACGTC.

The V call is TRBV7-9, the J call TRBJ1-1; possible D gene TRBD1, 6 bases. Germline V gene lookup returns CDR1 SEHNR and CDR2 FQNEAQ (reference sequence). This CDR3 contains 13 residues. Between the trimmed V and J ends, which lost 2 bases and 7 bases, there was a span of 11 bases. The CDR3 DNA is TGTGCCAGCAGCTTATCAGGGGAGATTGAAGCTTTCTTT. It translates to CASSLSGEIEAFF.

Ten or more counts support this clone. V is TRBV6-5 and J is TRBJ1-1; D gene uncertain. Germline loops: CDR1 MNHEY, CDR2 SVGAGI. The CDR3 is 15 amino acids. V shed 1 base and J shed 0 bases, with 9 bases lying between them. CDR3 bases: TGTGCCAGCAGTTACTACGGGGATATGAACACTGAAGCTTTCTTT. As protein: CASSYYGDMNTEAFF.

This chain connects TRBV5-1 to TRBJ2-7, with D perhaps matching TRBD2 (5 bases). This CDR3 comprises 12 residues. CDR1 and CDR2 from the germline V gene are SGHRS and YFSETQ. Trimming removed 7 bases at V and 1 base at J, with 9 bases between. As DNA, the CDR3 is TGCGCCAGCTCCCGGGATTCCTACGAGCAGTACGTC. It translates to CASSRDSYEQYV.

The V call is TRBV12-3 or TRBV12-4, the J call TRBJ1-1; no clear D. V gave up 6 bases and J gave up 7 bases, with 12 bases separating them. This CDR3 has 12 amino acids. CDR3 residues: CASSFAHIEAFF. CDR3 sequence (DNA): TGTGCCAGCAGCTTCGCACACATTGAAGCTTTCTTT.

V and J are TRBV5-1 and TRBJ2-1; possibly TRBD2 for D (6 bases). The CDR3 runs 15 residues. The V and J ends lost 4 bases and 6 bases respectively, with 17 bases between them. Germline V gives CDR1 SGHRS, CDR2 YFSETQ. In DNA, the CDR3 is TGCGCCAGCAGCCTTGGGGCTAGCGAATTCAATGAGCAGTTCTTC. It specifies CASSLGASEFNEQFF. Variable domain in full (rest from reference TRBV5-1 and TRBJ2-1): KAGVTQTPRYLIKTRGQQVTLSCSPISGHRSVSWYQQTPGQGLQFLFEYFSETQRNKGNFPGRFSGRQFSNSRSEMNVSTLELGDSALYLCASSLGASEFNEQFFGPGTRLTVL.

This clone was recorded only once. The chain combines TRBV5-6 with TRBJ2-5, with a tentative D call TRBD1 (7 bases). Trimming shortened V by 4 bases and J by 4 bases, and 14 bases separated the two germline ends. The CDR3 totals 14 residues. The germline gives CDR1 SGHDT, CDR2 YYEEEE. The CDR3 here is CASSVRGAVETQYF. The CDR3 nucleotides read TGTGCCAGCAGCGTCAGGGGGGCCGTAGAGACCCAGTACTTC.

Written as DNA, the CDR3 is TGTGCCATCAGTGAATTGGGGACAGGAAAAGAGACCCAGTACTTC. Protein: CAISELGTGKETQYF. The gene calls are TRBV10-3 and TRBJ2-5; 8 nucleotides align to TRBD1. The V gene end was trimmed by 3 bases and the J gene end by 3 bases; junction bases not matched to a gene: 6. The CDR3 is 15 amino acids. The germline gives CDR1 ENHRY, CDR2 SYGVKD.

J is TRBJ2-2 and V is TRBV27; 8 positions match TRBD1. The CDR3 has 16 residues. Germline V gene data show CDR1 as MNHEY and CDR2 as SMNVEV (reference sequence). J lost 1 base, V lost 6 bases, and 7 bases had no gene match. The CDR3 sequence is CASRTQGAQNTGELFF. The CDR3, as DNA: TGTGCCAGCAGGACCCAGGGGGCTCAGAACACCGGGGAGCTGTTTTTT.

The chain is built from TRBV5-8 and TRBJ2-1; TRBD2 might be the D (6 bases). The CDR3 spans 15 residues. The ends were cut back, 4 bases at V and 9 bases at J, with 20 bases in the middle. From germline, CDR1 is SGHTS and CDR2 YDEGEE. The chain's CDR3 is CASSARDFASGEQFF. The CDR3 DNA sequence: TGTGCCAGCAGCGCCCGGGACTTCGCGTCCGGTGAGCAGTTCTTC.

In its sample, this clone was seen a few times. The CDR3 loop reads CATSGRDYGYTF. CDR3 nucleotide sequence: TGTGCCACCAGTGGCCGAGACTATGGCTACACCTTC. The chain recombines TRBV24-1 with TRBJ1-2, with D hard to call. V lost 5 bases to trimming and J lost 3 bases, with 6 bases between them. The CDR3 sequence is 12 residues long. Germline values: CDR1 KGHDR, CDR2 SFDVKD.

The CDR3 region is CASSLKGAAQETQYF. In DNA, the CDR3 is TGTGCCAGCAGTTTAAAAGGGGCAGCCCAAGAGACCCAGTACTTC. The chain employs TRBV28 and TRBJ2-5; maybe TRBD1 (5 bases). Per the germline V gene, CDR1 is MDHEN and CDR2 is SYDVKM. Trimming left V 2 bases short and J 1 base short, with 11 bases between. The CDR3 has 15 amino acids.

The chain has TRBV9 and TRBJ2-3, with TRBD2 identical over 8 bases. The CDR3 consists of 15 residues. J lost 2 bases, V lost 0 bases, and 2 bases had no gene match. Germline V gives CDR1 SGDLS, CDR2 YYNGEE. CDR3 sequence reads: CASSVELADTDTQYF. CDR3 DNA sequence: TGTGCCAGCAGCGTAGAACTAGCGGACACAGATACGCAGTATTTT.